This entry describes one T cell receptor beta chain. The antigen is unknown. The sample belongs to a study of identifying expanded T cells in peripheral blood. Study outcomes and limitations: Technical replicates showed around 1.2 changed clones; approximately 2 weeks about 16.4; four weeks 19.

Profiling relied on immunoSEQ multiplex PCR, and the TCRdb table lists in-frame clones only, not all of them. The sample shows about 110,000 clones, around 90% of them seen only once. The TCR sequence derives from a person between 18 and 69 years old in good health. Material for sequencing was blood.

CDR3 coding DNA: TGTGCCAGCTCACCAAGGGGACTGAACACCGGGGAGCTGTTTTTT. Protein: CASSPRGLNTGELFF. The chain employs TRBV18 and TRBJ2-2; possible D gene TRBD2, 6 bases. Deletions cut 2 bases from V and 1 base from J, with 8 bases between. The CDR3 spans 15 residues. Germline V CDR1 and CDR2: KGHSH, LQKENI.